The 24 T cell receptor beta chains below all came from one sample that was sequenced in a study of regulatory T cells in long-lasting Graves disease. Time point in this sample: persistent/refractory GD, antithyroid drugs over 5 years with positive TRAb. The TCR library used RNA extracted from PBMCs. Arm-PCR of CDR3 regions with iRepertoire HTBI primers generated TCR beta libraries. Each CDR3 protein is one row after TCRdb ran MiXCR on the multiplex PCR reads. The data contain fewer than 550,000 distinct CDR3 sequences, 20% to 25% of them singletons. Sequences were derived from peripheral blood mononuclear cells (PBMCs), sampled when the disease was refractory, from a patient treated with antithyroid drugs. The source of these receptors is a female donor with Graves disease.

The chain joins TRBV19 to TRBJ2-7, with 8 bases aligning to TRBD1. V gave up 10 bases and J gave up 2 bases; unmatched junction bases: 10. Germline values: CDR1 LNHDA, CDR2 SQIVND (reference sequence). This CDR3 is built from 14 residues. The CDR3 DNA reads TGTGCCACCGAAGACAGGGGCGCAACCTACGAGCAGTACTTC. Translating it yields CATEDRGATYEQYF.

The V gene is TRBV13, the J gene TRBJ1-5; 10 nucleotides match TRBD1. The trim removed 0 bases at V and 6 bases at J, leaving 2 bases unmatched. This CDR3 spans 15 amino acids. CDR1 and CDR2 (germline): PRHDT, FYEKMQ (reference sequence). CDR3 DNA sequence: TGTGCCAGCAGCTTAGGGGGACAGGGGACTCAGCCCCAGCATTTT. Encoded protein: CASSLGGQGTQPQHF. The variable domain in full, completed from reference TRBV13 and TRBJ1-5, reads AAGVIQSPRHLIKEKRETATLKCYPIPRHDTVYWYQQGPGQDPQFLISFYEKMQSDKGSIPDRFSAQQFSDYHSELNMSSLELGDSALYFCASSLGGQGTQPQHFGDGTRLSIL.

As for this clonotype: A much larger clone is a single base away; this may be a read error. The V and J genes are TRBV2 and TRBJ1-1; D is undetermined. This CDR3 contains 12 residues. Looked up from germline, CDR1 is SNHLY and CDR2 is FYNNEI. CDR3 residues: CASSEIYTGAFF. CDR3 coding DNA: TGTGCCAGCAGTGAAATCTACACTGGAGCTTTCTTT.

The chain links TRBV24-1 to TRBJ1-1, with 8 bases that match TRBD1. The CDR3 loop spans 17 amino acids. The V and J ends lost 5 bases and 3 bases, in that order; junction bases with no gene match: 13. From germline, CDR1 is KGHDR and CDR2 SFDVKD. The CDR3 DNA sequence: TGTGCCACCAGTGGACCACGCAGGGGGCTCTATGACACTGAAGCTTTCTTT. Its protein product is CATSGPRRGLYDTEAFF.

This clonotype was observed a handful of times. V gene TRBV7-2 combines with J gene TRBJ1-4, with a tentative D call TRBD1 (5 bases). Germline values: CDR1 SGHTA, CDR2 FQGNSA. The CDR3 runs 15 residues. Trimming removed 4 bases at V and 9 bases at J, with 18 bases between. The CDR3 nucleotides are TGTGCCAGCAGCTGGACTACCGGGACCTCGAAAAAACTGTTTTTT. It specifies CASSWTTGTSKKLFF.

As concerns this clonotype: A junction boundary mismatches the germline segment, possibly from a read error. This chain uses TRBV6-1 with TRBJ2-7; TRBD2 might be the D (6 bases). Germline V gene data show CDR1 as MNHNS and CDR2 as SASEGT. The CDR3 has 11 amino acids. The CDR3 bases are TGTGCCAGCAGACTTCGGGGGAAGCAGCACTTC. Translation: CASRLRGKQHF.

The chain employs TRBV3-1 and TRBJ1-5; TRBD1 aligns across 7 bases. The CDR3 runs 15 residues. The germline CDR1 and CDR2 sequences are LGHDT and YNNKEL (reference sequence). Germline trimming cut 1 base from V and 7 bases from J; bases unmatched to any gene: 7. This CDR3 reads CASSQGDSPRQPQHF. DNA of the CDR3: TGTGCCAGCAGCCAAGGGGACAGCCCAAGACAGCCCCAGCATTTT.

This clonotype came up many times. The chain links TRBV28 to TRBJ1-5, with D hard to call. Deletions cut 4 bases from V and 5 bases from J, with 6 bases between. The V gene's germline CDR1 is MDHEN and CDR2 SYDVKM. CDR3 length: 12 residues. CDR3 sequence reads: CASSSSDQPQHF. In DNA form, the CDR3 reads TGTGCCAGCAGTTCCTCGGATCAGCCCCAGCATTTT.

This clonotype has at least ten counts. The V gene is TRBV28, the J gene TRBJ2-7; 7 positions match TRBD1. V shed 3 bases, J shed 0 bases, and the junction held 5 bases outside the gene matches. CDR1 is MDHEN and CDR2 is SYDVKM in the germline V gene. The CDR3 is 15 amino acids. This chain's CDR3 is CASSFGQDLSYEQYF. Here the CDR3 DNA reads TGTGCCAGCAGTTTTGGACAGGACCTCTCCTACGAGCAGTACTTC.

The chain employs TRBV15 and TRBJ1-2; the match to TRBD1 covers 8 bases. The V gene end was trimmed by 5 bases and the J gene end by 5 bases; junction bases not matched to a gene: 10. This CDR3 is built from 15 residues. Germline V gene data show CDR1 as LNHNV and CDR2 as YYDKDF (reference sequence). The CDR3 sequence: CATSARGQGGYGYTF. DNA for the CDR3: TGTGCCACCAGCGCCCGAGGACAGGGAGGGTATGGCTACACCTTC.

The chain links TRBV7-2 to TRBJ1-4, with D uncertain. V was shortened by 0 bases and J by 5 bases, with 7 bases between the two germline ends. This CDR3 is 14 amino acids long. Germline-derived CDR1 and CDR2 are SGHTA and FQGNSA. CDR3 amino acids: CASSLARINEKLFF. The CDR3 coding sequence is TGTGCCAGCAGCTTAGCGAGGATAAATGAAAAACTGTTTTTT.

The chain carries TRBV2 and TRBJ1-1, with a weak D call TRBD1 (6 bases). The V end lost 6 bases, the J end lost 2 bases, and 16 bases lay between the germline ends. This CDR3 comprises 15 residues. Per germline, CDR1 SNHLY and CDR2 FYNNEI. The CDR3 is CASREQGLSNTEAFF. As DNA, the CDR3 is TGTGCCAGCAGGGAACAGGGCCTGTCTAACACTGAAGCTTTCTTT. The full variable domain, with the rest looked up from reference TRBV2 and TRBJ1-1, is EPEVTQTPSHQVTQMGQEVILRCVPISNHLYFYWYRQILGQKVEFLVSFYNNEISEKSEIFDDQFSVERPDGSNFTLKIRSTKLEDSAMYFCASREQGLSNTEAFFGQGTRLTVV.

This clonotype was found many times. The V gene is TRBV12-3 or TRBV12-4, the J gene TRBJ1-2, with 8 bases matching TRBD1. V was clipped by 6 bases and J by 4 bases; unmatched bases: 7. This CDR3 has 14 residues. The chain's CDR3 is CASSATGDAYGYTF. In DNA, the CDR3 is TGTGCCAGCAGCGCGACAGGGGATGCCTATGGCTACACCTTC.

The chain is built from TRBV27 and TRBJ2-2; 8 positions agree with TRBD2. Germline CDR1 reads MNHEY; CDR2 reads SMNVEV (reference sequence). After removal of 2 bases from V and 4 bases from J, the junction contained 12 bases not matched to a gene. This CDR3 contains 18 residues. CDR3: CASSLMRTSYETTGELFF. CDR3 DNA sequence: TGTGCCAGCAGTTTAATGCGGACTAGCTATGAAACCACCGGGGAGCTGTTTTTT.

This chain links TRBV3-1 with TRBJ1-5; 9 bases agree with TRBD1. The CDR3 has 15 amino acids. CDR1 is LGHDT and CDR2 is YNNKEL in the germline V gene (reference sequence). The ends lost 1 base at V and 7 bases at J; junction bases unmatched: 5. The CDR3 DNA reads as TGTGCCAGCAGCCAAGGGACAGGGGATGGCCAGCCCCAGCATTTT. It specifies CASSQGTGDGQPQHF.

This clonotype showed up many times. The chain has TRBV7-9 and TRBJ1-4; D uncertain. Germline V CDR1 and CDR2: SEHNR, FQNEAQ (reference sequence). The V and J ends lost 5 bases and 5 bases respectively, with 9 bases between them. CDR3 length: 13 amino acids. This CDR3 reads CASSTGRNEKLFF. The CDR3 bases are TGTGCCAGCAGCACCGGGAGGAATGAAAAACTGTTTTTT.

This clonotype was recorded at least ten times. This CDR3 reads CASSEPFSNYGYTF. In DNA form, the CDR3 reads TGTGCCAGCAGTGAACCCTTTTCTAACTATGGCTACACCTTC. The genes are TRBV2 and TRBJ1-2; D not certain. The germline CDR1 and CDR2 sequences are SNHLY and FYNNEI. V dropped 2 bases and J dropped 0 bases, with 7 bases sitting between them. The CDR3 consists of 14 residues.

This clonotype has ten or more counts. The V gene is TRBV24-1, the J gene TRBJ1-2; D is undetermined. In germline, CDR1 is KGHDR, CDR2 SFDVKD. The CDR3 has 15 residues. Trimming removed 4 bases from V and 2 bases from J, with 13 bases in between. In nucleotides, the CDR3 is TGTGCCACCAGTGACCCCCCCCGGGGAAACTATGGCTACACCTTC. It yields the protein CATSDPPRGNYGYTF.

This clonotype was seen more than once but under ten times. The chain has TRBV2 and TRBJ1-2; D is possibly TRBD1 (5 bases). V was shortened by 6 bases and J by 7 bases, with 15 bases between the two germline ends. The V gene's germline CDR1 is SNHLY and CDR2 FYNNEI. The CDR3 loop spans 13 amino acids. CDR3 sequence reads: CASRPLRGSGYTF. The CDR3 DNA sequence: TGTGCCAGCAGACCACTCCGGGGCTCTGGCTACACCTTC.

At least ten counts were recorded for this clonotype. This sequence joins TRBV24-1 and TRBJ2-5; TRBD2 is a possible D gene (6 bases). The V end lost 3 bases, the J end lost 5 bases, and 12 bases lay between the germline ends. CDR1 is KGHDR and CDR2 is SFDVKD in the germline V gene. The CDR3 consists of 14 residues. CDR3 sequence: CATSDPGDRETQYF. Here the CDR3 DNA reads TGTGCCACCAGTGATCCGGGGGACCGGGAGACCCAGTACTTC.

This clonotype was seen a few times. V gene TRBV5-8 combines with J gene TRBJ1-1; 7 bases match TRBD1. The CDR3 is 14 residues long. J lost 5 bases, V lost 3 bases, and 7 bases had no gene match. Per the germline V gene, CDR1 is SGHTS and CDR2 is YDEGEE. The CDR3 here is CASSWMTGITEAFF. CDR3 bases: TGTGCCAGCAGCTGGATGACAGGGATAACTGAAGCTTTCTTT.

This chain uses TRBV27 with TRBJ1-1; TRBD1 matches 9 bases. The CDR3 runs to 14 residues. Germline trimming cut 5 bases from V and 8 bases from J; bases unmatched to any gene: 9. CDR1 and CDR2 (germline): MNHEY, SMNVEV (reference sequence). The CDR3 nucleotides are TGTGCCAGCAGTCCCCGGGGACAGGGAAGCGAAGCTTTCTTT. Amino acid sequence: CASSPRGQGSEAFF.

This clonotype has a count of ten or more. Sequence at one end of the junction differs from germline and may be a read error. J is TRBJ2-5 and V is TRBV7-7, with 10 positions matching TRBD2. CDR3 length: 16 amino acids. Germline CDR1 is SSHAT and CDR2 is FNYEAQ (reference sequence). CDR3 in DNA: TGTGCTAGCAGCGACGGTCAGCGGGGGGGCAGCGCGACCCAGTACTTC. Its protein is CASSDGQRGGSATQYF.

This clonotype has ten or more counts. The chain carries TRBV28 and TRBJ1-1, with a possible D match to TRBD1 (5 bases). Trimming removed 7 bases at V and 4 bases at J, with 22 bases between. Germline-derived CDR1 and CDR2 are MDHEN and SYDVKM. The CDR3 is 16 amino acids. CDR3 sequence (DNA): TGTGCCAGCACCCCTCTGACCGGGGCGGGTGGCACTGAAGCTTTCTTT. As protein: CASTPLTGAGGTEAFF.